This is a list of T cell receptor beta chains from one sample in a study of type 1 regulatory T cells. Their antigens are not known. TCRdb processed the reads anew with MiXCR; each CDR3 protein has one entry. The table has approximately 77,000 distinct CDR3 sequences, roughly 20% seen once. The material sequenced was cultured type 1 regulatory T (Tr1) cells, either the whole culture or a sorted fraction (not recorded which). The receptors originated from a human donor in good health. Both conserved end residues are part of each CDR3. The D gene is left open where the match is weak. A row's size may be missing; if present it is once, few, many or a size class.

DNA: TGTGCCTGGGTACTAGCGGGAGTCAACAATGAGCAGTTCTTC
CDR3: CAWVLAGVNNEQFF
size: few
V: TRBV30
D: TRBD2
J: TRBJ2-1

DNA: TGTGCCAGCAGTTTCGCAGATTATAGCAATCAGTCCCAGCATTTT
CDR3: CASSFADYSNQSQHF
size: NA
V: TRBV12-3/TRBV12-4
D: NA
J: TRBJ1-5

DNA: TGTGCCAGCAGCCTCGGAGCGGGAGGGCCAGATACGCAGTATTTT
CDR3: CASSLGAGGPDTQYF
size: many
V: TRBV7-3
D: TRBD2
J: TRBJ2-3

DNA: TGTGCAAGTCGCTTAGGAGGATCGTATCAGCCCCAGCATTTT
CDR3: CASRLGGSYQPQHF
size: NA
V: TRBV12-2
D: NA
J: TRBJ1-5

DNA: TGCAGTGCTAGAGACGCGAGCGGGAGCGGAGCTGGAGAGACCCAGTACTTC
CDR3: CSARDASGSGAGETQYF
size: NA
V: TRBV20-1
D: TRBD2
J: TRBJ2-5

DNA: TGTGCCAGTCACCGAAGACCGGGCAGGGCAGAGGGGCGGGAGCTGTTTTTT
CDR3: CASHRRPGRAEGRELFF
size: NA
V: TRBV7-8
D: NA
J: TRBJ2-2

DNA: TGTGCCAGCAGCTTATTTCCGGGACGGACCAAAAACATTCAGTACTTC
CDR3: CASSLFPGRTKNIQYF
size: NA
V: TRBV7-2
D: NA
J: TRBJ2-4

DNA: TGCAGTGCTAGAGATCATTCCGGACTCAGCAATCAGCCCCAGCATTTT
CDR3: CSARDHSGLSNQPQHF
size: NA
V: TRBV20-1
D: NA
J: TRBJ1-5

DNA: TGTGCCAGCAGTTTAACCCCTCCTGGCCGAGGGAGGGGGAACACTGAAGCTTTCTTT
CDR3: CASSLTPPGRGRGNTEAFF
size: few
V: TRBV6-6
D: NA
J: TRBJ1-1

DNA: TGTGCCAGCAGTTTTCGCGACCTAGGCACAGATACGCAGTATTTT
CDR3: CASSFRDLGTDTQYF
size: NA
V: TRBV27
D: NA
J: TRBJ2-3

DNA: TGTGCCAGCAGCCAAGTGGTACAGGGCAATTCACCCCTCCACTTT
CDR3: CASSQVVQGNSPLHF
size: NA
V: TRBV14
D: NA
J: TRBJ1-6

DNA: TGCGCCAGCAGCTCCAACCCGATCGAAGGCTACACCTTC
CDR3: CASSSNPIEGYTF
size: many
V: TRBV5-1
D: NA
J: TRBJ1-2

DNA: TGCGCCAGCAGGGCAGAATATGGCTACACCTTC
CDR3: CASRAEYGYTF
size: few
V: TRBV5-1
D: NA
J: TRBJ1-2

DNA: TGTGCCAGTAGTAGACTCGGTAGCAATCAGCCCCAGCATTTT
CDR3: CASSRLGSNQPQHF
size: many
V: TRBV19
D: NA
J: TRBJ1-5

DNA: TGTGCTAGTGGTCCCCGGACAGGGCCCCACGAGCAGTACTTC
CDR3: CASGPRTGPHEQYF
size: NA
V: TRBV12-5
D: TRBD1
J: TRBJ2-7

DNA: TGTGCCACCAGCAGAGATGGAGGGAGGGCCGATACGCAGTATTTT
CDR3: CATSRDGGRADTQYF
size: NA
V: TRBV15
D: TRBD2
J: TRBJ2-3

DNA: TGCAGCACGACGTCCGGAGAGACCCAGTACTTC
CDR3: CSTTSGETQYF
size: NA
V: TRBV29-1
D: NA
J: TRBJ2-5

DNA: TGCAGTGCTACCGGACAAGACAGGTCCTACGAGCAGTACTTC
CDR3: CSATGQDRSYEQYF
size: few
V: TRBV20-1
D: NA
J: TRBJ2-7

DNA: TGTGCCAGCAGCTTAGGCTGGGCGGGCTCCTACAATGAGCAGTTCTTC
CDR3: CASSLGWAGSYNEQFF
size: large
V: TRBV7-9
D: NA
J: TRBJ2-1

DNA: TGCAGTGCTAGTGAAGGACAGGGGGCCGGTGGCTACACCTTC
CDR3: CSASEGQGAGGYTF
size: NA
V: TRBV20-1
D: TRBD1
J: TRBJ1-2

DNA: TGCAGTGCTCGGACAGGGAATCAGCCCCAGCATTTT
CDR3: CSARTGNQPQHF
size: few
V: TRBV20-1
D: TRBD1
J: TRBJ1-5

DNA: TGCAGTGCTAGATCCGGGAGAGCGGGAGGCCCTAGCGGGGAGCTGTTTTTT
CDR3: CSARSGRAGGPSGELFF
size: few
V: TRBV20-1
D: TRBD2
J: TRBJ2-2

DNA: TGTGCCAGCAGCCTGGGGACAACAGAGACCCAGTACTTC
CDR3: CASSLGTTETQYF
size: NA
V: TRBV6-1
D: NA
J: TRBJ2-5

DNA: TGTGCCATCAGTGGTAGCGGGGGTGTGCCTGATACGCAGTATTTT
CDR3: CAISGSGGVPDTQYF
size: few
V: TRBV10-3
D: TRBD2
J: TRBJ2-3

DNA: TGTGCCACCAGCAGAGATGCGCGACTAGCGGGAGTGGGCGAGCAGTACTTC
CDR3: CATSRDARLAGVGEQYF
size: NA
V: TRBV15
D: TRBD2
J: TRBJ2-7

DNA: TGCAGCGCCAACACCCGGGAGCGGAGCAGCACAGATACGCAGTATTTT
CDR3: CSANTRERSSTDTQYF
size: NA
V: TRBV29-1
D: NA
J: TRBJ2-3